The rows below give T cell receptor beta chains drawn from one sample of a study of CD8 T cells in Susac syndrome. Via MiXCR, TCRdb re-called the immunoSEQ multiplex PCR reads, giving one row per CDR3 protein. The sample gives around 300,000 distinct CDR3 sequences, 85% of which show up once; approximately 0.2% is in the top ten. Sequencing was carried out using CD8+ T cells from PBMCs. The receptor source for this set is a human donor with multiple sclerosis. The CDR3 runs from the conserved cysteine through the conserved F or W. Each record gives: D gene, clone size, J gene, V gene, CDR3 length, CDR3 protein, CDR3 DNA. The D gene is left open where the match is weak. Size is stated for part of the rows, as once, few or many counts, or as a class when the clone is expanded.

TRBD1	-	TRBJ2-1	TRBV24-1	14	CATSELDRGGEQFF	TGTGCCACCAGTGAACTTGACAGGGGTGGCGAGCAGTTCTTC
TRBD2	-	TRBJ2-1	TRBV19	14	CASSPGLAGVEQFF	TGTGCCAGTAGCCCGGGACTAGCGGGAGTTGAGCAGTTCTTC
-	-	TRBJ1-1	TRBV30	15	CAWKKIQDFISRAFF	TGTGCCTGGAAGAAGATTCAGGACTTTATCTCCAGAGCTTTCTTT
-	-	TRBJ2-1	TRBV19	13	CASAPLRFNEQFF	TGTGCCAGTGCCCCGCTGCGGTTCAATGAGCAGTTCTTC
TRBD2	-	TRBJ2-7	TRBV2	15	CASTAPGGPVYEQYF	TGTGCCAGCACGGCCCCGGGAGGGCCTGTGTACGAGCAGTACTTC
-	-	TRBJ2-5	TRBV5-4	14	CASSLDGYQETQYF	TGTGCCAGCAGCTTGGACGGCTACCAAGAGACCCAGTACTTC
-	few	TRBJ2-5	TRBV6-5	16	CASSYSGGGTKETQYF	TGTGCCAGCAGTTACTCCGGAGGGGGGACTAAAGAGACCCAGTACTTC
-	-	TRBJ2-5	TRBV11-2	14	CASSLLASGETQYF	TGTGCCAGCAGCTTATTGGCATCAGGGGAGACCCAGTACTTC
-	-	TRBJ2-6	TRBV27	15	CASTRGASGANVLTF	TGTGCCAGCACCCGAGGCGCCTCTGGGGCCAACGTCCTGACTTTC
-	-	TRBJ2-2	TRBV19	15	CASTPSGTNTGELFF	TGTGCCAGTACCCCCTCCGGGACTAACACCGGGGAGCTGTTTTTT
-	-	TRBJ2-3	TRBV27	13	CASSLARTDTQYF	TGTGCCAGCAGTTTAGCCCGCACAGATACGCAGTATTTT
TRBD2	once	TRBJ2-3	TRBV5-1	16	CASSYPTSGRVDTQYF	TGCGCCAGCAGCTACCCGACTAGCGGGAGGGTAGATACGCAGTATTTT
TRBD1	-	TRBJ2-1	TRBV20-1	10	CSASRGQQFF	TGCAGTGCTAGTAGGGGGCAGCAGTTCTTC
TRBD2	-	TRBJ2-3	TRBV24-1	18	CATSDFGSKGLAGEAQYF	TGTGCCACCAGTGATTTTGGATCAAAGGGACTAGCGGGAGAAGCGCAGTATTTT
TRBD2	-	TRBJ2-5	TRBV2	15	CASNRASGSWETQYF	TGTGCCAGCAATCGAGCTAGCGGGAGTTGGGAGACCCAGTACTTC
-	-	TRBJ2-1	TRBV7-9	16	CASSLVSPDAYNEQFF	TGTGCCAGCAGCTTAGTTAGCCCTGACGCCTACAATGAGCAGTTCTTC
TRBD2	-	TRBJ2-3	TRBV25-1	18	CASRPADTAGGGTDTQYF	TGTGCCAGCAGGCCCGCGGACACAGCGGGAGGGGGCACAGATACGCAGTATTTT
TRBD1	-	TRBJ2-2	TRBV6-5	20	CASSYSDISPQGENSGELFF	TGTGCCAGCAGTTACTCCGATATATCTCCCCAGGGGGAAAACTCCGGGGAGCTGTTTTTT
-	-	TRBJ2-7	TRBV2	15	CASSVSGLFSYEQYF	TGTGCCAGCAGTGTTTCCGGGCTCTTCTCCTACGAGCAGTACTTC
-	-	TRBJ2-4	TRBV3-1	18	CASSQAARGSGYKNIQYF	TGTGCCAGCAGCCAAGCCGCCCGGGGATCAGGTTACAAAAACATTCAGTACTTC
-	-	TRBJ2-5	TRBV6-5	16	CASSYVAGLFQETQYF	TGTGCCAGCAGTTACGTCGCAGGGCTCTTCCAAGAGACCCAGTACTTC
-	-	TRBJ2-7	TRBV5-4	13	CASSPGLVVEQYF	TGTGCCAGCAGCCCGGGGCTGGTAGTCGAGCAGTACTTC
-	once	TRBJ2-2	TRBV7-9	13	CASRTGDPGELFF	TGTGCCAGCAGGACAGGAGACCCCGGGGAGCTGTTTTTT
-	-	TRBJ2-7	TRBV20-1	12	CSARQSGYEQYF	TGCAGTGCTAGACAGAGCGGGTACGAGCAGTACTTC
TRBD2	-	TRBJ2-1	TRBV4-2	16	CASSPRLADSYNEQFF	TGTGCCAGCAGCCCGAGACTAGCGGACTCCTACAATGAGCAGTTCTTC
-	-	TRBJ2-3	TRBV19	13	CASSIDGEDTQYF	TGTGCCAGTAGTATAGATGGGGAAGATACGCAGTATTTT
-	-	TRBJ2-5	TRBV2	14	CATPPLEGEETQYF	TGTGCCACCCCACCGTTGGAAGGGGAAGAGACCCAGTACTTC
TRBD1	-	TRBJ1-4	TRBV6-1	15	CASSDRTGAGEKLFF	TGTGCCAGCAGTGACAGGACAGGGGCGGGTGAAAAACTGTTTTTT
-	few	TRBJ2-3	TRBV27	14	CASSLGLSTDTQYF	TGTGCCAGCAGTTTGGGACTTAGCACAGATACGCAGTATTTT